Listed here are 3 T cell receptor beta chains from one sample, sequenced in a study of PD-L1 blockade in urothelial cancer. Time point: pretreatment peripheral blood. TCRdb's copy holds only in-frame clones and misses some; the assay was immunoSEQ multiplex PCR. This sample has about 74,000 clones, with under 90% found just once. The source was PBMCs, collected around atezolizumab (anti-PD-L1) treatment. The receptor source for this set is a man in his 70s with urothelial cancer.

This clone was counted once. The chain uses TRBV19 and TRBJ2-5; D is perhaps TRBD2 (6 bases). The CDR3 totals 14 residues. The germline V gene has CDR1 LNHDA and CDR2 SQIVND (reference sequence). V shed 4 bases and J shed 5 bases, with 14 bases lying between them. The CDR3 DNA follows: TGTGCCAGTAGTACTGTACCGGCGGGGGAGACCCAGTACTTC. Its protein product is CASSTVPAGETQYF.

The genes are TRBV19 and TRBJ2-1, with TRBD2 matching 14 bases. V lost 5 bases to trimming and J lost 7 bases; unmatched junction nucleotides: 10. CDR1 is LNHDA, CDR2 SQIVND, per germline (reference sequence). The CDR3 loop spans 17 amino acids. CDR3 residues: CASSSFGTSGSPNEQFF. CDR3 nucleotide sequence: TGTGCCAGTAGTTCATTCGGGACTAGCGGGAGCCCGAATGAGCAGTTCTTC. The full variable domain, rest sourced from reference TRBV19 and TRBJ2-1, is DGGITQSPKYLFRKEGQNVTLSCEQNLNHDAMYWYRQDPGQGLRLIYYSQIVNDFQKGDIAEGYSVSREKKESFPLTVTSAQKNPTAFYLCASSSFGTSGSPNEQFFGPGTRLTVL.

The V and J genes are TRBV6-5 and TRBJ2-7, with D maybe TRBD1 (5 bases). The V end lost 2 bases, the J end lost 6 bases, and 11 bases lay between the germline ends. CDR3 length equals 13 residues. The germline V gene has CDR1 MNHEY and CDR2 SVGAGI. CDR3 nucleotides: TGTGCCAGCAGTTACGGGGCAAATGGCGAGCAGTACTTC. Its protein is CASSYGANGEQYF.